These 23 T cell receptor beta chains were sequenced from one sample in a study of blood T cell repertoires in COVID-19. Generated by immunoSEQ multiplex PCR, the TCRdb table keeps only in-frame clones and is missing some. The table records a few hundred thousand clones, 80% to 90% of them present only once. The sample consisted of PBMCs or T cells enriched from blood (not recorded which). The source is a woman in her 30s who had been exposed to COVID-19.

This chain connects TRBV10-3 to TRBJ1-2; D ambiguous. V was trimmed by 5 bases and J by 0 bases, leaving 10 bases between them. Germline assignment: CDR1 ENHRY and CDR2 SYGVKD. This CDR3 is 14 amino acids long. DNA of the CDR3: TGTGCCATCAGTCAGTGGCCCGCTAACTATGGCTACACCTTC. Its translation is CAISQWPANYGYTF.

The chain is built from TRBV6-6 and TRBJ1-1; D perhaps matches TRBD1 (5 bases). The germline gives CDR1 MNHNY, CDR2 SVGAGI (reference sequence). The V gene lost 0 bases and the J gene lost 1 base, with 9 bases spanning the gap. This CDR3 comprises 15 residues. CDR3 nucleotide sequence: TGTGCCAGCAGTTACTCGGGTAGGGGGAACACTGAAGCTTTCTTT. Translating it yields CASSYSGRGNTEAFF.

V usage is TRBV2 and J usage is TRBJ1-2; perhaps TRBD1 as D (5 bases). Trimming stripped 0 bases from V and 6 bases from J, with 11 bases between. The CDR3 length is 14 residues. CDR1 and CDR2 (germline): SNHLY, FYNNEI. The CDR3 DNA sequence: TGTGCCAGCAGTGAAGCGCTTCAGGGTCATGGCTACACCTTC. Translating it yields CASSEALQGHGYTF.

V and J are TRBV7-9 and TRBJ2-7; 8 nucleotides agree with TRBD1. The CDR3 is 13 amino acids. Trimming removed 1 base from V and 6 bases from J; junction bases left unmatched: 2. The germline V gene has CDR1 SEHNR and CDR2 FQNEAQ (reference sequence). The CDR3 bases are TGTGCCAGCAGCTTAGAAACAGGGGGCGAGCAGTACTTC. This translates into CASSLETGGEQYF.

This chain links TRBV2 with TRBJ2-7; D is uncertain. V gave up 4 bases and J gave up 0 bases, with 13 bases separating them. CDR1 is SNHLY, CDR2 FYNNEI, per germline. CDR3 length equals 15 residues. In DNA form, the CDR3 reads TGTGCCAGCAGTGTTTCAGGCTCGAGCTCCTACGAGCAGTACTTC. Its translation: CASSVSGSSSYEQYF.

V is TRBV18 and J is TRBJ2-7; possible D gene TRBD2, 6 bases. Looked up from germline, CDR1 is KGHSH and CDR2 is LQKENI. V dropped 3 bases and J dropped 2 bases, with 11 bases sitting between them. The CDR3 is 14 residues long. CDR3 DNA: TGTGCCAGCTCACCTTCCGGGAGAACCTACGAGCAGTACTTC. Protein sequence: CASSPSGRTYEQYF.

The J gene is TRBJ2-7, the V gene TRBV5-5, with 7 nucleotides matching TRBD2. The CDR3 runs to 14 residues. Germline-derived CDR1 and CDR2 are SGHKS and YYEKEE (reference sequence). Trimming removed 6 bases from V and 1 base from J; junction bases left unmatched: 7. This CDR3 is CASTPGGFSYEQYF. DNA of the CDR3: TGTGCCAGCACCCCGGGAGGATTTTCCTACGAGCAGTACTTC.

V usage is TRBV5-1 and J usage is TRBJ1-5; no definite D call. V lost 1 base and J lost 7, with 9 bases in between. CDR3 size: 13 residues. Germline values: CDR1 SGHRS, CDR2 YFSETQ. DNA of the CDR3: TGCGCCAGCAGCTTGTCTGGCGGACAGCCCCAGCATTTT. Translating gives CASSLSGGQPQHF.

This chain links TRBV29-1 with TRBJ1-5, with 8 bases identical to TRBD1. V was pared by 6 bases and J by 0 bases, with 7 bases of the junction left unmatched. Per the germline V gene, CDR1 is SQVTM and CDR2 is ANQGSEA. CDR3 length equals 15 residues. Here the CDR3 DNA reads TGCAGCGTGCGGACAGGGATTAATAGCAATCAGCCCCAGCATTTT. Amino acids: CSVRTGINSNQPQHF.

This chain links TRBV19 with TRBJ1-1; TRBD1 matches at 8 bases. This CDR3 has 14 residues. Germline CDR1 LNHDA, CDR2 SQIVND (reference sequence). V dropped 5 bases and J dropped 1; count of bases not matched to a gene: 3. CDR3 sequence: CASSAGQGNTEAFF. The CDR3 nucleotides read TGTGCCAGTAGTGCCGGACAGGGGAACACTGAAGCTTTCTTT.

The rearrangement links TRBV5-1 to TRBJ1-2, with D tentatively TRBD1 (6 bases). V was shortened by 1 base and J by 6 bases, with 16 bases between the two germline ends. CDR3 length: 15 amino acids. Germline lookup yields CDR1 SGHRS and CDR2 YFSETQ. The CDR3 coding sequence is TGCGCCAGCAGCTTGAGGGGGGGCGCATGGGATGGCTACACCTTC. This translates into CASSLRGGAWDGYTF.

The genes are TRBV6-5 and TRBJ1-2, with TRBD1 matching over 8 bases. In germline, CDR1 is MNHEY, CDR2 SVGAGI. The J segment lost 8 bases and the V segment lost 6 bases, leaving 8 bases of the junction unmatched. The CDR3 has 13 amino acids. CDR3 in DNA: TGTGCCAGCAGGCCGACAGGGGCCCAGGGCTACACCTTC. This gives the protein CASRPTGAQGYTF.

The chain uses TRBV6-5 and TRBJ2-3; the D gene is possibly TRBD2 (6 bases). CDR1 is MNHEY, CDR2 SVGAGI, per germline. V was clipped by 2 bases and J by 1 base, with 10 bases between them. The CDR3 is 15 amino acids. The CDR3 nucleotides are TGTGCCAGCAGTTACGGTCCTAGCGGCACAGATACGCAGTATTTT. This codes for CASSYGPSGTDTQYF.

The CDR3 protein is CASSAHLMNTEAFF. In DNA form, the CDR3 reads TGTGCCAGCAGCGCGCACCTCATGAACACTGAAGCTTTCTTT. The genes are TRBV7-9 and TRBJ1-1; no definite D call. The V end was cut by 5 bases, the J end by 0 bases, with 10 bases between. Per the germline V gene, CDR1 is SEHNR and CDR2 is FQNEAQ (reference sequence). This CDR3 is 14 amino acids long.

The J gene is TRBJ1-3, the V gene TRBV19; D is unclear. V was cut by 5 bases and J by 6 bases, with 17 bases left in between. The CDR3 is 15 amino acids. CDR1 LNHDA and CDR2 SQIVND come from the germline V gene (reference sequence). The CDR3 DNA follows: TGTGCCAGTAGTGATCGAACTACCGCTCCAAACACCATATATTTT. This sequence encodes CASSDRTTAPNTIYF.

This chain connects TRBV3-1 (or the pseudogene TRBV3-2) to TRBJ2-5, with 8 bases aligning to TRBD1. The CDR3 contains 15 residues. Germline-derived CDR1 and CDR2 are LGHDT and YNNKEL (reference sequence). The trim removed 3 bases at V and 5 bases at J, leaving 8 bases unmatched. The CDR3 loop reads CASSHGDRYGETQYF. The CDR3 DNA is TGTGCCAGCAGCCACGGGGACAGGTACGGGGAGACCCAGTACTTC.

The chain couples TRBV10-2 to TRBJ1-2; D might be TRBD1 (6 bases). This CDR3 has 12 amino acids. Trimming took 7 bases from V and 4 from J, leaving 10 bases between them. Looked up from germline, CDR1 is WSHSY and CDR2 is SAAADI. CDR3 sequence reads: CASMTDSYGYTF. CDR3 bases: TGCGCCAGCATGACGGACAGCTATGGCTACACCTTC.

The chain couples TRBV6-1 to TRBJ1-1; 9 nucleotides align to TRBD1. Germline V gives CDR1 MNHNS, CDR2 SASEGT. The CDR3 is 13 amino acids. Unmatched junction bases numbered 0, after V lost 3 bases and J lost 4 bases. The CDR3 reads CASSEDRGTEAFF. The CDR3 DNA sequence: TGTGCCAGCAGTGAGGACAGGGGCACTGAAGCTTTCTTT.

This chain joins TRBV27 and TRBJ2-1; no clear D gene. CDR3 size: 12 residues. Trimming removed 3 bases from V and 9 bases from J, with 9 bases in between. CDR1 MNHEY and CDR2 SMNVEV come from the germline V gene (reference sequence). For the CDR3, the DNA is TGTGCCAGCAGTTTCGGCCGCGGTGAGCAGTTCTTC. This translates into CASSFGRGEQFF.

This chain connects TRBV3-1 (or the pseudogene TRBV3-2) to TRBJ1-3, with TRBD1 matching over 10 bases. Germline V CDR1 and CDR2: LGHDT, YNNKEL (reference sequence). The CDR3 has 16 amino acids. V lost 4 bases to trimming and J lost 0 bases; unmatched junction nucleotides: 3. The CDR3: CASSRGQGDSGNTIYF. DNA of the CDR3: TGTGCCAGCAGCCGCGGACAGGGGGACTCTGGAAACACCATATATTTT.

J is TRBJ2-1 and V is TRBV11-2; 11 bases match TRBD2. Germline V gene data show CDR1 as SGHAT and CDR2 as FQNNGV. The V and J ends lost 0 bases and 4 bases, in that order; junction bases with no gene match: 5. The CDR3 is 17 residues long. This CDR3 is CASSLEALAGGYNEQFF. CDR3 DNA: TGTGCCAGCAGCTTAGAGGCGCTAGCGGGGGGTTACAATGAGCAGTTCTTC.

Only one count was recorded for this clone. In nucleotides, the CDR3 is TGTGCCACCAGCAGAGTCGATCGGACAAGAGCTTTCTTT. It is translated as CATSRVDRTRAFF. The chain links TRBV15 to TRBJ1-1; tentatively, D is TRBD1 (5 bases). V gave up 1 base and J gave up 10 bases, with 13 bases separating them. Germline CDR1 reads LNHNV; CDR2 reads YYDKDF (reference sequence). The CDR3 loop spans 13 amino acids.

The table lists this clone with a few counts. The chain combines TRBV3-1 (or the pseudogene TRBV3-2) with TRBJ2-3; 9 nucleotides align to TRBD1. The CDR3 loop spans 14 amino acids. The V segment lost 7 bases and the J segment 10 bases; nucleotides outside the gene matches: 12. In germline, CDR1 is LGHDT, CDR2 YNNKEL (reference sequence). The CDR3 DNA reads TGTGCCAGCACCTTACAGGGGGCCCCCTCTCCGCAGTATTTT. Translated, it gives CASTLQGAPSPQYF.